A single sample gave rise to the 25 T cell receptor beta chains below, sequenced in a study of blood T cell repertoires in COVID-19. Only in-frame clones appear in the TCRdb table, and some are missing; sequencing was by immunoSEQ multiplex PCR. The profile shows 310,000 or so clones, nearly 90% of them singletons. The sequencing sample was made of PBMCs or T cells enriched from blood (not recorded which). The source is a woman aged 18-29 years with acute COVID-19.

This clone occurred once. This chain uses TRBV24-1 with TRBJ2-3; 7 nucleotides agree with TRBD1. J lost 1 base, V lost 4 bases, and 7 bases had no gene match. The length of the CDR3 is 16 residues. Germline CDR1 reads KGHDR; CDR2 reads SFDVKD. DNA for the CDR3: TGTGCCACCAGTGACCGACAGGGTCGGGGCACAGATACGCAGTATTTT. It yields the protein CATSDRQGRGTDTQYF.

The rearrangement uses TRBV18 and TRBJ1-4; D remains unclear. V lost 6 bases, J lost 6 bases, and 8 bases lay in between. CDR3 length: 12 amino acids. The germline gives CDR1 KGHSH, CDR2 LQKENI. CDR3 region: CASSPTDEKLFF. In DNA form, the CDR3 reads TGTGCCAGCTCGCCTACGGATGAAAAACTGTTTTTT. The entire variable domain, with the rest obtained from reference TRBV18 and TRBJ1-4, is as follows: NAGVMQNPRHLVRRRGQEARLRCSPMKGHSHVYWYRQLPEEGLKFMVYLQKENIIDESGMPKERFSAEFPKEGPSILRIQQVVRGDSAAYFCASSPTDEKLFFGSGTQLSVL.

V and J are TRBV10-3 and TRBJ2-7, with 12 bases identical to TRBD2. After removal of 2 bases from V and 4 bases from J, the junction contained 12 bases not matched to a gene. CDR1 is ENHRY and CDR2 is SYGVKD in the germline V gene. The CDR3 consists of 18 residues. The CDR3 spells CAISETNGLAGQRYEQYF. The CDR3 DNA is TGTGCCATCAGTGAGACCAATGGACTAGCGGGACAAAGGTACGAGCAGTACTTC.

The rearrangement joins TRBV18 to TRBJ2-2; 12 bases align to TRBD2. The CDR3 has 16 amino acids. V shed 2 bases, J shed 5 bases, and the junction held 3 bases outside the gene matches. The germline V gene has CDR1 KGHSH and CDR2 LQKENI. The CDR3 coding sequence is TGTGCCAGCTCACCATCCGGGACTAGCGGGACCGGGGAGCTGTTTTTT. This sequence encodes CASSPSGTSGTGELFF.

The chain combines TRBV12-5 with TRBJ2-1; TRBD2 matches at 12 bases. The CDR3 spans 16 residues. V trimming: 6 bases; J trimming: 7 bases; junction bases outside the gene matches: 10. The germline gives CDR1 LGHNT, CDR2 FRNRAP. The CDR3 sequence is CASGLRLAGAPNEQFF. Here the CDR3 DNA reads TGTGCTAGTGGCCTTCGACTAGCGGGAGCTCCGAATGAGCAGTTCTTC. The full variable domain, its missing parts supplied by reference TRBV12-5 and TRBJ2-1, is DARVTQTPRHKVTEMGQEVTMRCQPILGHNTVFWYRQTMMQGLELLAYFRNRAPLDDSGMPKDRFSAEMPDATLATLKIQPSEPRDSAVYFCASGLRLAGAPNEQFFGPGTRLTVL.

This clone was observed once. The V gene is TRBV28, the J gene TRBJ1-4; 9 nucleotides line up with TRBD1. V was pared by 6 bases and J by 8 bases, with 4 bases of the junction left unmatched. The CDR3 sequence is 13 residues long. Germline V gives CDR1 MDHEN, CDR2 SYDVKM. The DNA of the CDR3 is TGTGCCAGCAGGCCGACAGGGGGGGAAAAACTGTTTTTT. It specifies CASRPTGGEKLFF.

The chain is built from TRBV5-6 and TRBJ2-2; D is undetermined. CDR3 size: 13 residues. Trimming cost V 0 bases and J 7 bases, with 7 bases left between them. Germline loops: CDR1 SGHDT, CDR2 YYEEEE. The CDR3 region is CASSLARYGELFF. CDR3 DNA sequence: TGTGCCAGCAGCTTGGCCAGGTACGGGGAGCTGTTTTTT.

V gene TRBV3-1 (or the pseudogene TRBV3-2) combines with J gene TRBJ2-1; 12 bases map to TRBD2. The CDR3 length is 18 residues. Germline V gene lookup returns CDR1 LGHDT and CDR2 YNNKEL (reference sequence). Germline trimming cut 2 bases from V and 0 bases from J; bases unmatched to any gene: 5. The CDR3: CASSQRTSGATSYNEQFF. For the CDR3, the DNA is TGTGCCAGCAGCCAACGGACTAGCGGGGCAACCTCCTACAATGAGCAGTTCTTC.

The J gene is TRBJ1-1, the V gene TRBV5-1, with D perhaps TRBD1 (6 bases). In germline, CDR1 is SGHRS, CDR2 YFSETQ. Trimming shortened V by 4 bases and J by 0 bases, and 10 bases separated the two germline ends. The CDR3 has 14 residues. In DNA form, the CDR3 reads TGCGCCAGCAGCCCGGACAGTATGAACACTGAAGCTTTCTTT. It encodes CASSPDSMNTEAFF.

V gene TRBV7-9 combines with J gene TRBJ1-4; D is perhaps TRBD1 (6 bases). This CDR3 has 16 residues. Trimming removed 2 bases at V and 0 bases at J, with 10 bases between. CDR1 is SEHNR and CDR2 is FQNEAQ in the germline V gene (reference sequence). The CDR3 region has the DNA TGTGCCAGCAGCTTATTAGGGGGAGCAACTAATGAAAAACTGTTTTTT. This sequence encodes CASSLLGGATNEKLFF.

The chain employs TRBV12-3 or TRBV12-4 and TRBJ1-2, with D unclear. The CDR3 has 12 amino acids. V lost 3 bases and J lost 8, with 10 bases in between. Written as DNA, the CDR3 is TGTGCCAGCAGTTTTGGCATCGTCGGCTACACCTTC. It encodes CASSFGIVGYTF.

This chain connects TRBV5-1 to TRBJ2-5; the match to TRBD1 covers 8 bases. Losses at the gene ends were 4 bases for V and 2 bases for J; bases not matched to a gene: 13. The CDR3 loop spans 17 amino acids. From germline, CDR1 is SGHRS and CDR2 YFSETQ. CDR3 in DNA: TGCGCCAGCAGCCGATCCCCTAAACGACAGGGGCAAGAGACCCAGTACTTC. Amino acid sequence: CASSRSPKRQGQETQYF.

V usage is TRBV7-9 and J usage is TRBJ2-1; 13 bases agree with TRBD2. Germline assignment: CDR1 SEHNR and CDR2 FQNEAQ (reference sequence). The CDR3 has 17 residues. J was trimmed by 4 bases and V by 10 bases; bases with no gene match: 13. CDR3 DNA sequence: TGTGCCATACCCCTCCCCATGGGACTAGCGGGATACAATGAGCAGTTCTTC. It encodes CAIPLPMGLAGYNEQFF.

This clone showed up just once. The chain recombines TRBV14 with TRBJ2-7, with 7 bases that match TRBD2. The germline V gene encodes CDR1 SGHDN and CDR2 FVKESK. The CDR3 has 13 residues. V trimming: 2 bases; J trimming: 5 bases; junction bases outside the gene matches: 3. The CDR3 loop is CASSQRGVDEQYF. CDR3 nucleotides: TGTGCCAGCAGCCAACGGGGGGTGGACGAGCAGTACTTC.

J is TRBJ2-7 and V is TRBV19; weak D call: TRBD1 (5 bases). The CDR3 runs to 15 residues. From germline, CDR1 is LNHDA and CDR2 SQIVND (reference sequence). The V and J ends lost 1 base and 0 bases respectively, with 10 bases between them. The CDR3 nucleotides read TGTGCCAGTAGTATAGCCCAGGGTAGCTCCTACGAGCAGTACTTC. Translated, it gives CASSIAQGSSYEQYF.

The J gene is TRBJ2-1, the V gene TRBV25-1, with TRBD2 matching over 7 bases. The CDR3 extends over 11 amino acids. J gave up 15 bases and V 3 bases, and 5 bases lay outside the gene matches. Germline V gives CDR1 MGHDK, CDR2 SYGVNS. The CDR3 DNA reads TGTGCCAGCAGTGAGGGCGGGAGCTGGTTCTTC. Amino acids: CASSEGGSWFF.

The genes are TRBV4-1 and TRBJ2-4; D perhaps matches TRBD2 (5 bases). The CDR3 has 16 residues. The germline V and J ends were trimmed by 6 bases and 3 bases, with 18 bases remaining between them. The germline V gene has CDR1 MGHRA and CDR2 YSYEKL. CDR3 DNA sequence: TGCGCCAGCAGTTGGACTCAAGTTCTAGGCAAAAACATTCAGTACTTC. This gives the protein CASSWTQVLGKNIQYF.

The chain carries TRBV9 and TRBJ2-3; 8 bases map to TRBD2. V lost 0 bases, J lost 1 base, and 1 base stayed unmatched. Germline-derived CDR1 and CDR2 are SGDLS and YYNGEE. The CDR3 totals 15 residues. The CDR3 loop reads CASSVATSGTDTQYF. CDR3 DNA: TGTGCCAGCAGCGTAGCGACTAGCGGCACAGATACGCAGTATTTT.

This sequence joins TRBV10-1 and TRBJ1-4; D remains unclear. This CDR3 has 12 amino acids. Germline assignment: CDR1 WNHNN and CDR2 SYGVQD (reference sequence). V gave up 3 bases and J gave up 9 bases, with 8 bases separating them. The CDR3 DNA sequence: TGCGCCAGCAGTGATTCGGGGAAAAAACTGTTTTTT. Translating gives CASSDSGKKLFF.

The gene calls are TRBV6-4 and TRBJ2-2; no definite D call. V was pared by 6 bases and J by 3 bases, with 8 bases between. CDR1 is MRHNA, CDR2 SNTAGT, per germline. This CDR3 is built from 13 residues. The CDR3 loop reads CASRAEDTGELFF. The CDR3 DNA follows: TGTGCCAGCAGGGCAGAGGACACCGGGGAGCTGTTTTTT.

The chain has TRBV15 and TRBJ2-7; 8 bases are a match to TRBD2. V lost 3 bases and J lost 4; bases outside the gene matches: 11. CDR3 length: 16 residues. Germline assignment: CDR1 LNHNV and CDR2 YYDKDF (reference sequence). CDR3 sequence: CATSSAPGGPEYEQYF. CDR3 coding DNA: TGTGCCACCAGCAGTGCCCCGGGAGGGCCGGAATACGAGCAGTACTTC.

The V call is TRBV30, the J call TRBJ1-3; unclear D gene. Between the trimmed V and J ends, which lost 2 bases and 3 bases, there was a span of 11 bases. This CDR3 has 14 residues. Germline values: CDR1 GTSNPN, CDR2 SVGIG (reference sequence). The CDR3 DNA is TGTGCCTGGAGTCCCCGTCGCGTTGGAAACACCATATATTTT. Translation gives CAWSPRRVGNTIYF.

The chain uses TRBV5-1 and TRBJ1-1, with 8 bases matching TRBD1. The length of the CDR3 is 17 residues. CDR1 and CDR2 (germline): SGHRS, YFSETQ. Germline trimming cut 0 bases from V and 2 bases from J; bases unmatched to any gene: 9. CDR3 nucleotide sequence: TGCGCCAGCAGCTTGGCCCTGACAGGGGCCGGAAACACTGAAGCTTTCTTT. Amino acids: CASSLALTGAGNTEAFF.

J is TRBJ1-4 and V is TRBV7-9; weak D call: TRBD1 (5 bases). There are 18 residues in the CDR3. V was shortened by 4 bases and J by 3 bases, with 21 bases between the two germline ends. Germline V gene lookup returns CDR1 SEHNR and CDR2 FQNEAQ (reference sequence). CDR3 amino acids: CASSSISGGTGSNEKLFF. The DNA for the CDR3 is TGTGCCAGCAGCTCAATATCCGGAGGGACGGGTTCTAATGAAAAACTGTTTTTT.

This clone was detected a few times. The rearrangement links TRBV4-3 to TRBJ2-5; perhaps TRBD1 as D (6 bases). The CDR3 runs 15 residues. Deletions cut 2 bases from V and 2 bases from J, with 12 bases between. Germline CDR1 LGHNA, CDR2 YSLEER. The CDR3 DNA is TGCGCCAGCAGCCAAAGGTTGACAGGTCAAGAGACCCAGTACTTC. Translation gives CASSQRLTGQETQYF.